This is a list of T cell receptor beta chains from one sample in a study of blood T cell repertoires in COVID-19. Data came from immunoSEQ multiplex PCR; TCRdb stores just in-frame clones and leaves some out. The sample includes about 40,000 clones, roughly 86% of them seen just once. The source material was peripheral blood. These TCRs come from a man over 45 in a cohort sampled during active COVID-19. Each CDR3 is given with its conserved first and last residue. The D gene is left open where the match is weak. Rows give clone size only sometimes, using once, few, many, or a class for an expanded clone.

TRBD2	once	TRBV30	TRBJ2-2	TGTGCCTGGAGTCAAGGACTAGCGACCGGGGAGCTGTTTTTT	CAWSQGLATGELFF
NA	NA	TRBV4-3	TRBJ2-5	TGCGCCAGCAGCCGGGACTTCCAAGAGACCCAGTACTTC	CASSRDFQETQYF
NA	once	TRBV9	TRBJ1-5	TGTGCCAGCAGCGTAGGATCGGGGGGCAATCAGCCCCAGCATTTT	CASSVGSGGNQPQHF
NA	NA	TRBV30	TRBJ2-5	TGTGCCTGGAGTGTACAGCAAGAGACCCAGTACTTC	CAWSVQQETQYF
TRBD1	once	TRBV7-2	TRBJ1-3	TGTGCCAGCAGCTCGTGGGACAGCTCTGGAAACACCATATATTTT	CASSSWDSSGNTIYF
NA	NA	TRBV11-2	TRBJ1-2	TGTGCCAGCAGCTCTCTACTTTTATATGGCTACACCTTC	CASSSLLLYGYTF
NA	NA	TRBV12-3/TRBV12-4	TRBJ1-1	TGTGCCAGCAGTCCCGCCGTCAGGACTGAAGCTTTCTTT	CASSPAVRTEAFF
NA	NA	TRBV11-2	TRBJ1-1	TGTGCCAGCAGTCGATTGGGGCAGACAATGAACACTGAAGCTTTCTTT	CASSRLGQTMNTEAFF
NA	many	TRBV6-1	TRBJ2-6	TGTGCCAGCAGTGAGGAGAAGACTGGGGCCAACGTCCTGACTTTC	CASSEEKTGANVLTF
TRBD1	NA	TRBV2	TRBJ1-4	TGTGCCAGCATTGCCGGGACAGGGAATCGGAAACTGTTTTTT	CASIAGTGNRKLFF
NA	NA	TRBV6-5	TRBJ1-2	TGTGCCAGCAGTTCGGGGGGCTATGGCTACACCTTC	CASSSGGYGYTF
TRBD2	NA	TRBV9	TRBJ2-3	TGTGCCAGCAGCGTACGTGGACTAGCGGGGCGCACAGATACGCAGTATTTT	CASSVRGLAGRTDTQYF
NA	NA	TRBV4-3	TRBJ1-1	TGCGCCAGCAGCCAATCGGGACTGATGAACACTGAAGCTTTCTTT	CASSQSGLMNTEAFF
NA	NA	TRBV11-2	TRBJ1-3	TGTGCCAGCAGCCCAGCAGGGGCTGGTGGAAACACCATATATTTT	CASSPAGAGGNTIYF
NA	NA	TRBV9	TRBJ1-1	TGTGCCAGCGGCGCGGCAGGGGCGAACACTGAAGCTTTCTTT	CASGAAGANTEAFF
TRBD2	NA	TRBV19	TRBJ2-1	TGTGCCAGTAGTCCTAGCGGGAGGGCGAATGAGCAGTTCTTC	CASSPSGRANEQFF
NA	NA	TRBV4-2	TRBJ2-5	TGTGCCAGCAGCCAAGATCAACAAGAGACCCAGTACTTC	CASSQDQQETQYF
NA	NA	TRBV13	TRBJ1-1	TGTGCCAGCAGCTTAGGTCTTGGGAGGTGGGGGGATCGGGTCACTGAAGCTTTCTTT	CASSLGLGRWGDRVTEAFF
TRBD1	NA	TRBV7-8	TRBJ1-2	TGTGCCAGCAGCTTGCCGGGACAGGAATACTATGGCTACACCTTC	CASSLPGQEYYGYTF
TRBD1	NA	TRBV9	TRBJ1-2	TGTGCCAGCAGCGCTACAGGGGGAAAGTATGGCTACACCTTC	CASSATGGKYGYTF
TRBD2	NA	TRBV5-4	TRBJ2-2	TGTGCCAGCAGCGCCGGGACTAGCGGGGGGCCGGACACCGGGGAGCTGTTTTTT	CASSAGTSGGPDTGELFF
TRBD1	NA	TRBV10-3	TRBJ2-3	TGTGCCATCAGAAAACAGGGGGAGAGCACAGATACGCAGTATTTT	CAIRKQGESTDTQYF
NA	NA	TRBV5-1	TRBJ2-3	TGCGCCAGCAGCTTGGCCGGGGTTAGCACAGATACGCAGTATTTT	CASSLAGVSTDTQYF
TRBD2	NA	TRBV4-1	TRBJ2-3	TGCGCCAGCAGCCCAATTCTGGAGCGGGAGGTTGGCACAGATACGCAGTATTTT	CASSPILEREVGTDTQYF